This T cell receptor beta chain comes out of a study of tumor and adjacent non-tumor tissue in lung cancer. About the research overall: Patients were aged about 31 to 85, 9 to 10 men and 5 women, stage I to III. Each sample yielded about 4.17 million productive TCRbeta reads on average.

Study outcomes and limitations: Tumor repertoires had a smaller top 100 clone share than normal lung.

Germline V gene sequence: CDR1 GTSNPN, CDR2 SVGIG (reference sequence). The CDR3 is made up of 15 amino acids. Three rounds of nested PCR, following a modified ARM-PCR protocol, produced the TCRbeta library. One entry per CDR3 protein results from TCRdb running MiXCR on the multiplex PCR reads. The profile covers 45,000 or so distinct CDR3 sequences, with around 62% appearing a single time and under 20% taken by the ten largest. As to this clonotype: Antigen unknown. One end of the junction varies from germline; a read error may be responsible.

This sample's RNA came from whole unsorted tissue. This non-tumor lung sample came from over 3 cm beyond the tumor edge. Newly diagnosed lung cancer patients had thoracic surgery in China, August–late 2014, without prior chemotherapy. V and J are TRBV30 and TRBJ2-2; 11 bases line up with TRBD2. Sequencing input: distant non-tumor lung tissue. This clonotype originated in a woman between 40 and 50 years old with non-small cell lung cancer. As DNA, the CDR3 is TGTGTCTGGAGGACTAGCGGGTTGAACATCGGGGAGCTGTTTTTT. Encoded protein: CVWRTSGLNIGELFF. Combining the CDR3 with reference TRBV30 and TRBJ2-2 gives the whole variable domain SQTIHQWPATLVQPVGSPLSLECTVEGTSNPNLYWYRQAAGRGLQLLFYSVGIGQISSEVPQNLSASRPQDRQFILSSKKLLLSDSGFYLCVWRTSGLNIGELFFGEGSRLTVL.